This paragraph reports one TCR beta chain. Trimming removed 2 bases at V and 0 bases at J, with 11 bases between. The CDR3 is 16 residues long. In germline, CDR1 is SNHLY, CDR2 FYNNEI. This sample is part of a study of shared T cell receptors in the human thymus. Here immunoSEQ multiplex PCR was the method, and the copy in TCRdb shows in-frame clones only, minus some. The sample carries approximately 400,000 clones, around 95% recorded once. Sequenced input: thymocytes. This TCR derives from a human donor. The chain couples TRBV2 to TRBJ1-3; D might be TRBD1 (6 bases). DNA for the CDR3: TGTGCCAGCAGTGAAAGGGGGGTCTTCTCTGGAAACACCATATATTTT. It codes for CASSERGVFSGNTIYF.